This T cell receptor (beta chain) was observed in a study of post-analysis software for immune sequencing data. Libraries were made from TCR beta cDNA, and they carried unique molecular identifiers. TCRdb analysed the PCR reads with MiXCR anew, one entry per CDR3 protein. The sample gives roughly 700,000 distinct CDR3 sequences, about 27% of which show up once; 0.55% to 0.65% is in the top ten. Trimming took 8 bases from V and 4 from J; bases not matched to a gene: 5. Germline V CDR1 and CDR2: MNHEY, SVGEGT. This CDR3 contains 14 residues. General study findings and limits: Significantly lower normalized Chao1 diversity was found in patients with multiple sclerosis relative to controls. Controls showed lower frequencies than patients for five TRBV segments, and TRBV5-6, TRBV5-1 and TRBV20-1 were among these.

This clonotype occurred a few times. What it binds is not known. This sequence joins TRBV6-2 or TRBV6-3 and TRBJ2-2, with TRBD2 matching 9 bases. The source of this sequence is a girl between 10 and 17 years old with multiple sclerosis. Sequenced sample: blood. CDR3 residues: CASGASGTTGELFF. CDR3 nucleotides: TGTGCCAGCGGGGCTAGCGGGACCACCGGGGAGCTGTTTTTT.